The entry below gives a single T cell receptor (beta chain) sequence along with its context. Its specificity is unknown. The CDR3 covers 15 residues. V was cut by 3 bases and J by 5 bases, with 14 bases left in between. Germline V CDR1 and CDR2: MDHEN, SYDVKM. The sort gate was single viable CD3+CD4+CD8-CD45RO+ cells for memory CD4+ T cells. The data are from a study of memory CD4+ T cells and cytomegalovirus serostatus. Study-wide context: This sample comes from healthy Belgian adults, several CMV seropositive, roughly 22 seronegative.

Points from the study as a whole: Median bootstrapped AUC for CMV status was roughly 0.95 originally, around 0.91 US-trained.

Original processing notes: Out-of-frame sequences were removed, leaving around 2,000,000 distinct TCRbeta sequences. Repertoires were generated with immunoSEQ multiplex PCR, while TCRdb's copy carries only in-frame clones and drops some. The V and J calls and the clone size are those of that table, but D and trimming were determined from the DNA. The sample gives around 84,000 clones, 80% of which show up once; around 0.84% is in the top ten. V usage is TRBV28 and J usage is TRBJ1-3; TRBD1 is a possible D gene (5 bases). The sequenced sample consisted of memory CD4+ T cells from blood. The source of this sequence is an adult in good health and CMV-seronegative. In DNA, the CDR3 is TGTGCCAGCAGTTTGCCCGGCGCAGGGCGAAACACCATATATTTT. Its protein is CASSLPGAGRNTIYF.